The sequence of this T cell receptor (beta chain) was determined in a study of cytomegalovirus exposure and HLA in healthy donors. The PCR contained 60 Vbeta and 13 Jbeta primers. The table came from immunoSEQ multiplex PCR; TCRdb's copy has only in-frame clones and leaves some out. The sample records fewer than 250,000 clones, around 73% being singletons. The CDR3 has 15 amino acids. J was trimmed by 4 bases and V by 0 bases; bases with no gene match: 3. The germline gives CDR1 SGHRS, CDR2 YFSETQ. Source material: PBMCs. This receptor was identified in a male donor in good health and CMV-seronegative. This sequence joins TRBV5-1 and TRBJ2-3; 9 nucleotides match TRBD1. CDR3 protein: CASSLGQGVADTQYF. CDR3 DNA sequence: TGCGCCAGCAGCTTGGGACAGGGGGTTGCAGATACGCAGTATTTT.